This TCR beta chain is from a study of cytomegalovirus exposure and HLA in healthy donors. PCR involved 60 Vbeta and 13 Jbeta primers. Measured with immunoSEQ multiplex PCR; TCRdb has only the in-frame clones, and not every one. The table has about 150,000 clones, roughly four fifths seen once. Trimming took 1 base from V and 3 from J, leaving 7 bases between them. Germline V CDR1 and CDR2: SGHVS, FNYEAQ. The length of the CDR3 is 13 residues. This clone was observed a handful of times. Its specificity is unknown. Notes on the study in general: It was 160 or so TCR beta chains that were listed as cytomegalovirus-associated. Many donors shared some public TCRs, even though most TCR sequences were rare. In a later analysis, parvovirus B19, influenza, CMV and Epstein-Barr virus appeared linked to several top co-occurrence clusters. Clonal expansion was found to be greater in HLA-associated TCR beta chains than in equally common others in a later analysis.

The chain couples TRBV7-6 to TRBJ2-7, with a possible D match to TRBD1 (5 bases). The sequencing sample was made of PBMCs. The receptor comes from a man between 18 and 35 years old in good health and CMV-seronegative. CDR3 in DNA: TGTGCCAGCAGCTTAGGAAGGGGCTACGAGCAGTACTTC. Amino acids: CASSLGRGYEQYF. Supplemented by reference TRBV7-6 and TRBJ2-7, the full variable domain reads GAGVSQSPRYKVTKRGQDVALRCDPISGHVSLYWYRQALGQGPEFLTYFNYEAQQDKSGLPNDRFSAERPEGSISTLTIQRTEQRDSAMYRCASSLGRGYEQYFGPGTRLTVT.